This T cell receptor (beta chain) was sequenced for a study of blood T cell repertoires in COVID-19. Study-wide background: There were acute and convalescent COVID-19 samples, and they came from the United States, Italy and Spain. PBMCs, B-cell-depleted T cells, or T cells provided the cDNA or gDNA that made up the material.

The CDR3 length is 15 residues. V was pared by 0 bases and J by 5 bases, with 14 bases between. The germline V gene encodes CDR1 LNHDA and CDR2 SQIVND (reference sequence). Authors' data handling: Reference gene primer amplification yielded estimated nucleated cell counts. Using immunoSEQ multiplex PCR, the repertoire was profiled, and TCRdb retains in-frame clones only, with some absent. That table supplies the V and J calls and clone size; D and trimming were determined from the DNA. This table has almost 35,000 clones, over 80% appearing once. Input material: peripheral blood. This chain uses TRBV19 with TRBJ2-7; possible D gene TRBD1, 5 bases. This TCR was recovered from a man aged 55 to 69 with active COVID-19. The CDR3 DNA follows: TGTGCCAGTAGTATAGAGAATTCAGGGTCGGACGAGCAGTACTTC. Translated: CASSIENSGSDEQYF.